Shown below are 32 T cell receptor beta chains from a single sample sequenced in a study of response to subunit inactivated influenza vaccine. Via MiXCR, TCRdb re-called the RT-PCR reads, giving one row per CDR3 protein. The repertoire holds about 780,000 distinct CDR3 sequences, with approximately 17% as singletons. The sequences come from PBMCs from blood, collected about 5 days after vaccination. The receptors were sampled from a man over 45 who received an inactivated influenza vaccine.

The chain joins TRBV7-9 to TRBJ1-1; 9 bases match TRBD1. The V segment lost 8 bases and the J segment 6 bases; nucleotides outside the gene matches: 13. The CDR3 loop spans 15 amino acids. CDR1 SEHNR and CDR2 FQNEAQ come from the germline V gene (reference sequence). The CDR3 reads CASGGTGTGRSEAFF. The CDR3 coding sequence is TGTGCCAGCGGAGGTACCGGGACAGGGAGATCTGAAGCTTTCTTT. Full variable domain (remainder filled in from reference TRBV7-9 and TRBJ1-1): DTGVSQNPRHKITKRGQNVTFRCDPISEHNRLYWYRQTLGQGPEFLTYFQNEAQLEKSRLLSDRFSAERPKGSFSTLEIQRTEQGDSAMYLCASGGTGTGRSEAFFGQGTRLTVV.

This clonotype occurred a few times. The chain is built from TRBV12-3 or TRBV12-4 and TRBJ2-5; possibly TRBD2 for D (5 bases). V shed 2 bases and J shed 7 bases, with 11 bases lying between them. The CDR3 has 13 amino acids. The CDR3 DNA reads TGTGCCAGCAGTTTATCCGGGGTGGTGACCCAGTACTTC. Its protein is CASSLSGVVTQYF.

This clonotype was detected only a few times. The chain has TRBV24-1 and TRBJ2-2; tentatively, D is TRBD1 (7 bases). This CDR3 region has 15 residues. V gave up 9 bases and J gave up 0 bases, with 13 bases separating them. Germline V CDR1 and CDR2: KGHDR, SFDVKD. CDR3 residues: CATRGTAANTGELFF. For the CDR3, the DNA is TGTGCCACCCGCGGGACAGCCGCGAACACCGGGGAGCTGTTTTTT.

V and J are TRBV29-1 and TRBJ2-2; tentatively, D is TRBD2 (5 bases). Germline V gives CDR1 SQVTM, CDR2 ANQGSEA. The length of the CDR3 is 15 residues. The V and J ends lost 6 bases and 3 bases respectively, with 17 bases between them. The CDR3 region is CSVEEGRSDTGELFF. DNA for the CDR3: TGCAGCGTGGAGGAAGGGAGATCGGACACCGGGGAGCTGTTTTTT.

This clonotype was counted only a few times. The V and J genes are TRBV6-5 and TRBJ2-5, with TRBD1 as a possible D gene (7 bases). The length of the CDR3 is 15 residues. Trimming pared 2 bases from V and 5 bases from J, leaving 15 bases between. Germline values: CDR1 MNHEY, CDR2 SVGAGI. The CDR3 reads CASSYPEGAGETQYF. DNA for the CDR3: TGTGCCAGCAGTTACCCGGAGGGGGCTGGGGAGACCCAGTACTTC.

This clonotype appeared a few times. The V gene is TRBV10-3, the J gene TRBJ1-1, with TRBD1 as a possible D gene (6 bases). The germline V and J ends were trimmed by 2 bases and 8 bases, with 15 bases remaining between them. CDR3 length: 14 amino acids. Germline CDR1 ENHRY, CDR2 SYGVKD. CDR3 sequence: CAISEGPGEREAFF. In DNA form, the CDR3 reads TGTGCCATCAGTGAGGGTCCAGGGGAGAGGGAAGCTTTCTTT.

This chain joins TRBV6-1 and TRBJ1-1; maybe TRBD1 (5 bases). CDR1 is MNHNS, CDR2 SASEGT, per germline. There are 15 residues in the CDR3. Trimming pared 5 bases from V and 1 base from J, leaving 14 bases between. DNA of the CDR3: TGTGCCAGCAGTCCCTACCTTACAGGGAACACTGAAGCTTTCTTT. It is translated as CASSPYLTGNTEAFF.

This clonotype was seen only once. The V gene is TRBV6-2 or TRBV6-3, the J gene TRBJ2-1; 7 bases match TRBD2. Germline V gene data show CDR1 as MNHEY and CDR2 as SVGEGT. J was trimmed by 2 bases and V by 6 bases; bases with no gene match: 10. The CDR3 is 16 amino acids. The CDR3 sequence is CASSGPASGAYNEQFF. CDR3 DNA sequence: TGTGCCAGCAGCGGCCCCGCTAGCGGTGCCTACAATGAGCAGTTCTTC.

This chain uses TRBV11-2 with TRBJ1-5, with 7 positions matching TRBD1. The trim removed 6 bases at V and 9 bases at J, leaving 8 bases unmatched. Germline V gene lookup returns CDR1 SGHAT and CDR2 FQNNGV. CDR3 length: 13 amino acids. CDR3: CASRRTGVSPQHF. As DNA, the CDR3 is TGTGCCAGCAGGCGGACAGGAGTATCGCCCCAGCATTTT.

The chain has TRBV5-1 and TRBJ2-5; D gene ambiguous. Germline CDR1 SGHRS, CDR2 YFSETQ. The CDR3 is made up of 15 amino acids. V was shortened by 0 bases and J by 4 bases, with 13 bases between the two germline ends. In nucleotides, the CDR3 is TGCGCCAGCAGCTTGGATGGGATCGGGCGAGAGACCCAGTACTTC. Protein sequence: CASSLDGIGRETQYF.

In DNA form, the CDR3 reads TGTGCCAGCAGCCCCGGGACTAGCCCGGGCACAGATACGCAGTATTTT. Amino acids: CASSPGTSPGTDTQYF. The V gene is TRBV5-5, the J gene TRBJ2-3, with 9 bases lining up with TRBD2. Looked up from germline, CDR1 is SGHKS and CDR2 is YYEKEE (reference sequence). The ends lost 4 bases at V and 1 base at J; junction bases unmatched: 7. CDR3 size: 16 residues.

The chain uses TRBV6-2 or TRBV6-3 and TRBJ2-3; 10 bases align to TRBD2. The CDR3 covers 16 residues. After removal of 2 bases from V and 4 bases from J, the junction contained 6 bases not matched to a gene. The germline CDR1 and CDR2 sequences are MNHEY and SVGEGT. The DNA of the CDR3 is TGTGCCAGCAGTTACGGTAGCGGGGGGCCGCCAGATACGCAGTATTTT. It is translated as CASSYGSGGPPDTQYF.

This clonotype was observed a handful of times. The genes are TRBV20-1 and TRBJ2-5; 7 nucleotides line up with TRBD1. CDR1 is DFQATT and CDR2 is SNEGSKA in the germline V gene (reference sequence). With V trimmed by 2 bases and J by 2 bases, 23 bases remained unmatched. The CDR3 runs to 20 residues. The CDR3 coding sequence is TGCAGTGCTAGACTCTATACAGGGGTCTCGAAGCACACTCGACAAGAGACCCAGTACTTC. Translated, it gives CSARLYTGVSKHTRQETQYF.

This clonotype showed up just a few times. The rearrangement links TRBV20-1 to TRBJ2-2, with D perhaps TRBD1 (5 bases). The CDR3 spans 16 residues. Germline CDR1 DFQATT, CDR2 SNEGSKA (reference sequence). With 0 bases removed from V and 0 bases from J, the gap between germline ends came to 11 bases. CDR3 bases: TGCAGTGCTAGAGACCTGGACACCTCGAACACCGGGGAGCTGTTTTTT. Residues: CSARDLDTSNTGELFF.

The V call is TRBV6-1, the J call TRBJ2-3; TRBD2 agrees at 7 bases. This CDR3 region has 14 residues. J lost 5 bases, V lost 5 bases, and 7 bases had no gene match. CDR1 is MNHNS, CDR2 SASEGT, per germline. This CDR3 is CASSPAGRVDTQYF. The CDR3 DNA is TGTGCCAGCAGTCCAGCGGGAAGGGTAGATACGCAGTATTTT.

The V and J genes are TRBV7-9 and TRBJ2-1, with TRBD1 matching 10 bases. Germline trimming cut 5 bases from V and 7 bases from J; bases unmatched to any gene: 14. This CDR3 has 17 amino acids. Germline values: CDR1 SEHNR, CDR2 FQNEAQ (reference sequence). CDR3 sequence reads: CASSPTAGTGVINEQFF. In DNA form, the CDR3 reads TGTGCCAGCAGCCCCACAGCAGGGACAGGGGTAATAAATGAGCAGTTCTTC.

The V call is TRBV20-1, the J call TRBJ2-7; D may be TRBD1 (7 bases). The CDR3 consists of 15 residues. Trimming took 0 bases from V and 2 from J, leaving 14 bases between them. CDR1 is DFQATT and CDR2 is SNEGSKA in the germline V gene (reference sequence). CDR3 residues: CSARDLAGGTYEQYF. CDR3 bases: TGCAGTGCTAGAGATCTCGCAGGGGGGACCTACGAGCAGTACTTC.

The chain links TRBV7-2 to TRBJ2-1, with no clear D. V lost 1 base, J lost 0 bases, and 10 bases lay in between. CDR3 length: 16 residues. CDR1 is SGHTA and CDR2 is FQGNSA in the germline V gene. In nucleotides, the CDR3 is TGTGCCAGCAGCTTAGTTTTTAGCAGCTCCTACAATGAGCAGTTCTTC. Translating gives CASSLVFSSSYNEQFF. Drawing the rest from reference TRBV7-2 and TRBJ2-1, the complete variable domain is GAGVSQSPSNKVTEKGKDVELRCDPISGHTALYWYRQSLGQGLEFLIYFQGNSAPDKSGLPSDRFSAERTGGSVSTLTIQRTQQEDSAVYLCASSLVFSSSYNEQFFGPGTRLTVL.

This sequence joins TRBV5-8 and TRBJ2-7; D uncertain. This CDR3 has 14 residues. Germline values: CDR1 SGHTS, CDR2 YDEGEE. The ends were cut back, 5 bases at V and 3 bases at J, with 15 bases in the middle. The CDR3: CASRDPRPLYEQYF. Here the CDR3 DNA reads TGTGCCAGCAGGGACCCCCGGCCCCTCTACGAGCAGTACTTC.

The table lists this clonotype with a few counts. V usage is TRBV5-1 and J usage is TRBJ2-3; perhaps TRBD1 as D (6 bases). Per the germline V gene, CDR1 is SGHRS and CDR2 is YFSETQ. The CDR3 contains 15 residues. V was shortened by 0 bases and J by 2 bases, with 10 bases between the two germline ends. The CDR3 loop is CASSLVGHNTDTQYF. Here the CDR3 DNA reads TGCGCCAGCAGCTTGGTGGGACACAACACAGATACGCAGTATTTT.

This clonotype came up many times. This sequence joins TRBV6-5 and TRBJ2-1, with D possibly being TRBD1 or TRBD2 (5 bases each). The ends were cut back, 4 bases at V and 0 bases at J, with 10 bases in the middle. The CDR3 is 15 residues long. The germline CDR1 and CDR2 sequences are MNHEY and SVGAGI. CDR3 nucleotide sequence: TGTGCCAGCAGTTGGGGACGGAGCTCCTACAATGAGCAGTTCTTC. This codes for CASSWGRSSYNEQFF.

The chain employs TRBV29-1 and TRBJ2-6; possibly TRBD2 for D (6 bases). CDR1 and CDR2 (germline): SQVTM, ANQGSEA. The CDR3 extends over 14 amino acids. Between the trimmed V and J ends, which lost 3 bases and 1 base, there was a span of 7 bases. The DNA of the CDR3 is TGCAGCGTTGATGGGGGGTCTGGGGCCAACGTCCTGACTTTC. Residues: CSVDGGSGANVLTF.

The sample holds a few counts of this clonotype. The rearrangement links TRBV20-1 to TRBJ1-2, with 7 bases that match TRBD1. Germline CDR1 DFQATT, CDR2 SNEGSKA (reference sequence). Trimming removed 0 bases from V and 0 bases from J; junction bases left unmatched: 10. The CDR3 loop spans 17 amino acids. In nucleotides, the CDR3 is TGCAGTGCTAGAGATGTGTTTGGGACAGAAGCTAACTATGGCTACACCTTC. Protein product: CSARDVFGTEANYGYTF.

The rearrangement links TRBV6-1 to TRBJ2-3; TRBD2 is a possible D gene (5 bases). Between the trimmed V and J ends, which lost 9 bases and 2 bases, there was a span of 15 bases. Germline loops: CDR1 MNHNS, CDR2 SASEGT. There are 14 residues in the CDR3. CDR3 in amino acids: CASERPTITDTQYF. The CDR3 nucleotides are TGTGCCAGTGAGCGGCCCACGATCACAGATACGCAGTATTTT.

The chain has TRBV7-8 and TRBJ1-4; D gene uncertain. The germline gives CDR1 SGHVS, CDR2 FQNEAQ. CDR3 length: 12 amino acids. The germline V and J ends were trimmed by 5 bases and 11 bases, with 12 bases remaining between them. DNA of the CDR3: TGTGCCAGCAGCCTTCTTTTAGGGAAACTGTTTTTT. It yields the protein CASSLLLGKLFF.

This clonotype was counted only a few times. The chain carries TRBV27 and TRBJ1-2; TRBD1 agrees at 7 bases. The germline CDR1 and CDR2 sequences are MNHEY and SMNVEV (reference sequence). The CDR3 extends over 13 amino acids. V dropped 5 bases and J dropped 4; count of bases not matched to a gene: 4. CDR3 sequence reads: CASSRDSLYGYTF. The DNA of the CDR3 is TGTGCCAGCAGTCGGGACAGCCTCTATGGCTACACCTTC.

This chain uses TRBV2 with TRBJ2-2, with 8 bases matching TRBD2. CDR1 and CDR2 (germline): SNHLY, FYNNEI. The CDR3 extends over 15 amino acids. The V gene end was trimmed by 6 bases and the J gene end by 4 bases; junction bases not matched to a gene: 7. The CDR3 sequence: CASRDLAGGTGELFF. The DNA for the CDR3 is TGTGCCAGCAGAGATCTAGCGGGCGGCACCGGGGAGCTGTTTTTT. The full variable domain, rest sourced from reference TRBV2 and TRBJ2-2, is EPEVTQTPSHQVTQMGQEVILRCVPISNHLYFYWYRQILGQKVEFLVSFYNNEISEKSEIFDDQFSVERPDGSNFTLKIRSTKLEDSAMYFCASRDLAGGTGELFFGEGSRLTVL.

V and J are TRBV7-6 and TRBJ2-3, with D possibly matching TRBD1 (6 bases). Deletions cut 3 bases from V and 5 bases from J, with 18 bases between. Per the germline V gene, CDR1 is SGHVS and CDR2 is FNYEAQ. The CDR3 totals 16 residues. The CDR3 here is CASSLGYRGSGDTQYF. In DNA form, the CDR3 reads TGTGCCAGCAGCTTGGGGTATAGGGGGAGTGGAGATACGCAGTATTTT.

The sample holds a few counts of this clonotype. The chain combines TRBV20-1 with TRBJ2-1, with D unclear. Trimming removed 7 bases from V and 2 bases from J, with 12 bases in between. The CDR3 runs to 13 residues. Germline-derived CDR1 and CDR2 are DFQATT and SNEGSKA (reference sequence). The CDR3 sequence is CSVTRGTYNEQFF. The CDR3 nucleotides are TGCAGTGTAACGCGCGGTACCTACAATGAGCAGTTCTTC.

The chain couples TRBV3-1 to TRBJ2-1; either TRBD1 or TRBD2 may fit D (5 bases each). With 1 base removed from V and 11 bases from J, the gap between germline ends came to 9 bases. CDR1 is LGHDT, CDR2 YNNKEL, per germline (reference sequence). CDR3 length equals 12 residues. The CDR3 loop reads CASSQGPGQQFF. The CDR3, as DNA: TGTGCCAGCAGCCAAGGCCCGGGACAGCAGTTCTTC.

This clonotype was counted only a few times. The chain recombines TRBV7-7 with TRBJ2-5, with 7 bases matching TRBD2. Germline CDR1 reads SSHAT; CDR2 reads FNYEAQ (reference sequence). Trimming cost V 2 bases and J 4 bases; bases outside gene matches: 7. The CDR3 sequence is 15 residues long. DNA of the CDR3: TGTGCCAGCAGCTTACGGCGGGAGAAGGTAGAGACCCAGTACTTC. Amino acids: CASSLRREKVETQYF.

The gene calls are TRBV4-3 and TRBJ2-3, with D perhaps matching TRBD2 (5 bases). Looked up from germline, CDR1 is LGHNA and CDR2 is YSLEER. V was clipped by 0 bases and J by 4 bases, with 14 bases between them. This CDR3 is built from 16 residues. The CDR3, as DNA: TGCGCCAGCAGCCAAGATTACCAGGCGGGCCCAGATACGCAGTATTTT. This gives the protein CASSQDYQAGPDTQYF.